The clone carrying this T cell receptor beta chain has only a few counts. This sample stems from a study of cytotoxic CD8 clonotypes in ibrutinib-treated CLL. This CDR3 is built from 15 residues. Germline-derived CDR1 and CDR2 are MNHEY and SVGAGI. Trimming removed 4 bases at V and 6 bases at J, with 15 bases between. Produced via immunoSEQ multiplex PCR; TCRdb's table is partial and in-frame only. The table records 90,000 to 100,000 clones, 70% to 85% of them present only once. The specimen comprised PBMCs, sampled after 12 months of ibrutinib treatment. The rearrangement uses TRBV6-5 and TRBJ2-2; no firm D call. The receptor was isolated from a human donor with chronic lymphocytic leukemia. The CDR3 loop reads CASSSPGLVAGELFF. The CDR3 DNA follows: TGTGCCAGCAGTTCCCCCGGCCTAGTAGCCGGGGAGCTGTTTTTT.